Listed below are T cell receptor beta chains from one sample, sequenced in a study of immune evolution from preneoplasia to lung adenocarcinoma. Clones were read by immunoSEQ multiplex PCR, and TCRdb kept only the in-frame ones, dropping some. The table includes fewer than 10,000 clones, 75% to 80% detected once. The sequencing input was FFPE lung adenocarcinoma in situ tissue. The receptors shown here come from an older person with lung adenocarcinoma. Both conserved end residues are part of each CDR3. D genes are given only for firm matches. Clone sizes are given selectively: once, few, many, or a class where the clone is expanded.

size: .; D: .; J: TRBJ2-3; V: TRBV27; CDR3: CASSYAGADTDTQYF; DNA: TGTGCCAGCAGTTACGCGGGGGCCGACACAGATACGCAGTATTTT
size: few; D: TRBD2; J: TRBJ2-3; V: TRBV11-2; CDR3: CASSSPSGGLSTDTQYF; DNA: TGTGCCAGCAGCTCCCCGAGCGGGGGGCTTAGCACAGATACGCAGTATTTT
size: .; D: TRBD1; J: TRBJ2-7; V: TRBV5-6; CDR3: CASSSPTGDRYEQYF; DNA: TGTGCCAGCAGCTCCCCGACAGGGGATAGGTACGAGCAGTACTTC
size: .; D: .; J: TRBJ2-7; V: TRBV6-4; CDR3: CASSYEQYF; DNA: TGTGCCAGCAGTTACGAGCAGTACTTC
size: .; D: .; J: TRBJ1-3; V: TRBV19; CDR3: CASSITRTGYSGNTIYF; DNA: TGTGCCAGTAGTATAACCCGAACGGGCTACTCTGGAAACACCATATATTTT
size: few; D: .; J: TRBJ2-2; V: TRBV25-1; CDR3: CASTAGAVGELFF; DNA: TGTGCCAGCACGGCGGGGGCAGTCGGGGAGCTGTTTTTT
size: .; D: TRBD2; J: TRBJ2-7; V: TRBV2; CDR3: CASRVRLAGADEQYF; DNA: TGTGCCAGCAGGGTGCGACTAGCGGGGGCAGACGAGCAGTACTTC
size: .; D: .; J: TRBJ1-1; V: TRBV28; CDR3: CASSNWGPNTEAFF; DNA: TGTGCCAGCAGTAATTGGGGGCCTAACACTGAAGCTTTCTTT
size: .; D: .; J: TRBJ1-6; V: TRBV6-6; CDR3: CASRGRAVDNSPLHF; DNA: TGTGCCAGCAGGGGGAGGGCGGTTGATAATTCACCCCTCCACTTT
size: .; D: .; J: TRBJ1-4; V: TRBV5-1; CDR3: CASSQGHTTNEKLFF; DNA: TGCGCCAGCAGCCAGGGACACACAACTAATGAAAAACTGTTTTTT
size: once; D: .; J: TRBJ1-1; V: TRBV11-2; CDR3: CASSLDLPRMGTEAFF; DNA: TGTGCCAGCAGCTTAGATCTTCCCAGGATGGGGACTGAAGCTTTCTTT
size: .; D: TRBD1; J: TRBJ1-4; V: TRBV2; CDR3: CASSGQGNEKLFF; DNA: TGTGCCAGCAGTGGACAGGGGAATGAAAAACTGTTTTTT
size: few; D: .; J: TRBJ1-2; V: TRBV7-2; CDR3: CATRAGSNYGYTF; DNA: TGTGCCACCAGGGCAGGCTCTAACTATGGCTACACCTTC
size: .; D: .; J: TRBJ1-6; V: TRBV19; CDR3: CASSLGQGYRSPLHF; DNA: TGTGCCAGTAGCCTGGGGCAGGGGTATCGGTCACCCCTCCACTTT
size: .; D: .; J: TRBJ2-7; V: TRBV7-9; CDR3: CASSLLRGSPYEQYF; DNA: TGTGCCAGCAGCTTATTAAGGGGCAGCCCCTACGAGCAGTACTTC
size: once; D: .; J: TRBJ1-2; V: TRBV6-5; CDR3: CASSSPGTFYGYTF; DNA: TGTGCCAGCAGTTCCCCAGGGACGTTTTATGGCTACACCTTC
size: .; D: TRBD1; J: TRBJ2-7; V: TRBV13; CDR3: CASSTGTGGYEQYF; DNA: TGTGCCAGCAGCACCGGGACAGGGGGCTACGAGCAGTACTTC
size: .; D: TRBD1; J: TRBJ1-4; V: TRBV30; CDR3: CAWGGTGYNEKLFF; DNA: TGTGCCTGGGGAGGGACAGGGTATAATGAAAAACTGTTTTTT
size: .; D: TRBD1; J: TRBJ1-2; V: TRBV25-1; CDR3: CASRDRGGGYTF; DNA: TGTGCCAGCAGGGACAGGGGTGGTGGCTACACCTTC
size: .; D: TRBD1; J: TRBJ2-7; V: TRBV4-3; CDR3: CASSHLTGGYEQYF; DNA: TGCGCCAGCAGCCACTTGACAGGGGGCTACGAGCAGTACTTC
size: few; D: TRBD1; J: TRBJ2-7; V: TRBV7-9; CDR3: CASSLAGQGYEQYF; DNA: TGTGCCAGCAGCTTAGCGGGACAGGGCTACGAGCAGTACTTC
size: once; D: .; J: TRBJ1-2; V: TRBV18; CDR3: CASSPTGGPYGYTF; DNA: TGTGCCAGCTCACCGACGGGGGGGCCGTATGGCTACACCTTC
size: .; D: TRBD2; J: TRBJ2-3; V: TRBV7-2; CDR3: CASSRTSGGADTQYF; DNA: TGTGCCAGCAGCCGGACTAGCGGGGGGGCAGATACGCAGTATTTT
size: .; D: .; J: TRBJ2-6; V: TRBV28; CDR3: CASISDPASGANVLTF; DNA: TGTGCCAGCATAAGTGACCCAGCCTCTGGGGCCAACGTCCTGACTTTC
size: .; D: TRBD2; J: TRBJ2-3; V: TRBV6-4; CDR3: CASSDSSGVVADTQYF; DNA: TGTGCCAGCAGTGACTCAAGCGGGGTAGTCGCAGATACGCAGTATTTT
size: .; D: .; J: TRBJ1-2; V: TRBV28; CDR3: CASSLYGGDLNYGYTF; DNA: TGTGCCAGCAGTTTATACGGAGGGGATTTGAACTATGGCTACACCTTC
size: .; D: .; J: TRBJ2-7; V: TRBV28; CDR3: CASRQHGQYEQYF; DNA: TGTGCCAGCAGGCAGCATGGTCAGTACGAGCAGTACTTC
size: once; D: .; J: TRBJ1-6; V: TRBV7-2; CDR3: CASSPSSTDRPFLGSPLHF; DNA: TGTGCCAGCAGCCCGAGTTCGACAGACAGGCCCTTTCTTGGCTCACCCCTCCACTTT
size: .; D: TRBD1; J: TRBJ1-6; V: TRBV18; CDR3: CASSQTSGQNGSPLHF; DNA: TGTGCCAGCTCCCAAACCTCGGGACAGAATGGATCACCCCTCCACTTT
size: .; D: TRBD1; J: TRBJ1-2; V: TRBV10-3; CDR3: CAISEKGAPSYGYTF; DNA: TGTGCCATCAGTGAGAAGGGGGCCCCTTCCTATGGCTACACCTTC
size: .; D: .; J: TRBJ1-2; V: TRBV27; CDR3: CASSSGQGGGYTF; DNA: TGTGCCAGCAGTTCGGGGCAGGGAGGCGGCTACACCTTC
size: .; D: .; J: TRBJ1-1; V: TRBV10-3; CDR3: CAISERVLENTEAFF; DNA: TGTGCCATCAGTGAACGAGTATTAGAGAACACTGAAGCTTTCTTT
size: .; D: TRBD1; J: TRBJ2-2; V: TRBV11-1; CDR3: CASSQRTGAGELFF; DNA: TGTGCCAGCAGTCAGAGGACAGGGGCCGGGGAGCTGTTTTTT
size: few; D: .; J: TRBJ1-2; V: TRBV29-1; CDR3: CSVSDTTIYGYTF; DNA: TGCAGCGTTTCCGACACCACCATCTATGGCTACACCTTC
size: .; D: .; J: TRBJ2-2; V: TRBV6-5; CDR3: CASRQLNTGELFF; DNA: TGTGCCAGCAGACAGCTAAACACCGGGGAGCTGTTTTTT
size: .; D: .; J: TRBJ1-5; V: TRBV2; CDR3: CASSPRGYSNQPQHF; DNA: TGTGCCAGCAGTCCGCGGGGCTATAGCAATCAGCCCCAGCATTTT
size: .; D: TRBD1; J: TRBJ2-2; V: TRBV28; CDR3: CASSSPGQGAGELFF; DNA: TGTGCCAGCAGTTCCCCGGGACAGGGGGCCGGGGAGCTGTTTTTT
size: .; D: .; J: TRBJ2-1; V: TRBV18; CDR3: CASSPVNRDNEQFF; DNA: TGTGCCAGCTCACCAGTGAACAGGGACAATGAGCAGTTCTTC
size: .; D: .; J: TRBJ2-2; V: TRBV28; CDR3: CASSLPGTNTGELFF; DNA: TGTGCCAGCAGTTTGCCCGGGACGAACACCGGGGAGCTGTTTTTT
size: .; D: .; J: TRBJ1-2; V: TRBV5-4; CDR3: CASSSRAGGGYTF; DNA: TGTGCCAGCAGCTCACGGGCAGGTGGAGGCTACACCTTC
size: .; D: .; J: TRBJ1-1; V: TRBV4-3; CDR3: CASSSTMNTEAFF; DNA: TGCGCCAGCAGCTCTACGATGAACACTGAAGCTTTCTTT
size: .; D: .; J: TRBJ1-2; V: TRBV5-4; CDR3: CASSLKQGGGYGYTF; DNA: TGTGCCAGCAGCTTGAAGCAGGGCGGAGGCTATGGCTACACCTTC